This TCR beta chain is from a study of cytotoxic CD8 clonotypes in ibrutinib-treated CLL. Assay used: immunoSEQ multiplex PCR; TCRdb lists only in-frame clones, some missing. The sample has 100,000 to 150,000 clones, approximately 85% seen once. The CDR3 spans 19 residues. V lost 5 bases, J lost 4 bases, and 16 bases stayed unmatched. The germline gives CDR1 SGHVS, CDR2 FNYEAQ. This clone was seen only once. The chain joins TRBV7-6 to TRBJ2-1; 11 nucleotides align to TRBD2. This clonotype originated in a human donor with chronic lymphocytic leukemia. The sequencing used PBMCs, collected after 24 months of ibrutinib treatment. As DNA, the CDR3 is TGTGCCAGCAGCCTAGAGGGTAGCGGGAGGGGGAAGCGGTACAATGAGCAGTTCTTC. Translation: CASSLEGSGRGKRYNEQFF.